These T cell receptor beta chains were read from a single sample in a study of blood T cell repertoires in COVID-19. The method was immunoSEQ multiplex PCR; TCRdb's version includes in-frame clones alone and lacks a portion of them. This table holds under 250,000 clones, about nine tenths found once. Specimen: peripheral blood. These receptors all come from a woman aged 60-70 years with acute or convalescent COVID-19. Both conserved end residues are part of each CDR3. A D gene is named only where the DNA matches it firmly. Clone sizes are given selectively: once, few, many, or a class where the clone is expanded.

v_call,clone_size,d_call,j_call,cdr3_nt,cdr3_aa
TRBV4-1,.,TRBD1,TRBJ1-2,TGCGCCAGCAGCCAAGGTCAGGGGGTTCGATATGGCTACACCTTC,CASSQGQGVRYGYTF
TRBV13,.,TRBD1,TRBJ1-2,TGTGCCAGCAGCTTCTTTGGACAGGGGGCTCCTGGCTACACCTTC,CASSFFGQGAPGYTF
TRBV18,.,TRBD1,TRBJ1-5,TGTGCCAGCTCCGACGGAGGGGGCGGGCCCCAGCATTTT,CASSDGGGGPQHF
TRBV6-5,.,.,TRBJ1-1,TGTGCCAGCAGTTACCGGGGGAACACTGAAGCTTTCTTT,CASSYRGNTEAFF
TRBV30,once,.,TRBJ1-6,TGTGCCTGGAGTGTACTGGGGGCTGGATCACCCCTCCACTTT,CAWSVLGAGSPLHF
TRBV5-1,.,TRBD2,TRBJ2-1,TGCGCCAGCAGCTTGGCGGCGGGAGGGGTTCATGAGCAGTTCTTC,CASSLAAGGVHEQFF
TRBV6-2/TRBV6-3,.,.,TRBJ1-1,TGTGCCAGCAGTTACTTCGGGAACACTGAAGCTTTCTTT,CASSYFGNTEAFF
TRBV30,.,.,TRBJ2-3,TGTGCCTGGAGTCGGACGGGACTCAAAGGGACTACGCAGTATTTT,CAWSRTGLKGTTQYF
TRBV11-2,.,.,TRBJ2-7,TGTGCCAGCAGCTTACGGACCCAAGGGGACGAGCAGTACTTC,CASSLRTQGDEQYF
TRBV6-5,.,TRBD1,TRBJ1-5,TGTGCCAGCAGGCGGGACAGTGATAGCAATCAGCCCCAGCATTTT,CASRRDSDSNQPQHF
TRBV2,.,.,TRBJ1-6,TGTGCCAGCACCCCGAGGGGACAATCAAATTCACCCCTCCACTTT,CASTPRGQSNSPLHF
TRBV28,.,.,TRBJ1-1,TGTGCCAGCAGTTTACTAGGGGGTTCGAAAGGCGAAGCTTTCTTT,CASSLLGGSKGEAFF
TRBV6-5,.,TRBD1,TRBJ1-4,TGTGCCAGCCGGACAGGGTATGAAAAACTGTTTTTT,CASRTGYEKLFF
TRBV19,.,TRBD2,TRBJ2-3,TGTGCCAGTAGTATAGAGCGGGGGGGCCCACGAGATACGCAGTATTTT,CASSIERGGPRDTQYF
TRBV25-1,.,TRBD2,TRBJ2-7,TGTGCCAGCAGTGAATGGTCTAGCGGGAGAGGTTTTGACTACGAGCAGTACTTC,CASSEWSSGRGFDYEQYF
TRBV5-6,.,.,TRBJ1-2,TGTGCCAGCAGCTTGGACTACTATGGCTACACCTTC,CASSLDYYGYTF
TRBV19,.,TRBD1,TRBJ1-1,TGTGCCAGTAGTACCCAACAGGGGTTGAACACTGAAGCTTTCTTT,CASSTQQGLNTEAFF
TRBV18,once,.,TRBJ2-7,TGTGCCAGCCAATCGGGTCAGGGAATGGGAGAGCAGTACTTC,CASQSGQGMGEQYF
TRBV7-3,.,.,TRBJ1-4,TGTGCCAGCAGCCCAGGACGGGGAGAAAAACTGTTTTTT,CASSPGRGEKLFF
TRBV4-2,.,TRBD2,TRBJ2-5,TGTGCCAGCAGCCAAAGGGGGACTAGCGGGGAAGAGACCCAGTACTTC,CASSQRGTSGEETQYF
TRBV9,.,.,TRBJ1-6,TGTGCCAGCAGCGTAGCGCAGGGTGGTTCACCCCTCCACTTT,CASSVAQGGSPLHF
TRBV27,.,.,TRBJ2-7,TGTGCCAGCAGTTTCAGGGGTTCTACCTACGAGCAGTACTTC,CASSFRGSTYEQYF
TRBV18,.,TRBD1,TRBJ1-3,TGTGCCAGCTCCCCCGGGACAGGAGACTCTGGAAACACCATATATTTT,CASSPGTGDSGNTIYF